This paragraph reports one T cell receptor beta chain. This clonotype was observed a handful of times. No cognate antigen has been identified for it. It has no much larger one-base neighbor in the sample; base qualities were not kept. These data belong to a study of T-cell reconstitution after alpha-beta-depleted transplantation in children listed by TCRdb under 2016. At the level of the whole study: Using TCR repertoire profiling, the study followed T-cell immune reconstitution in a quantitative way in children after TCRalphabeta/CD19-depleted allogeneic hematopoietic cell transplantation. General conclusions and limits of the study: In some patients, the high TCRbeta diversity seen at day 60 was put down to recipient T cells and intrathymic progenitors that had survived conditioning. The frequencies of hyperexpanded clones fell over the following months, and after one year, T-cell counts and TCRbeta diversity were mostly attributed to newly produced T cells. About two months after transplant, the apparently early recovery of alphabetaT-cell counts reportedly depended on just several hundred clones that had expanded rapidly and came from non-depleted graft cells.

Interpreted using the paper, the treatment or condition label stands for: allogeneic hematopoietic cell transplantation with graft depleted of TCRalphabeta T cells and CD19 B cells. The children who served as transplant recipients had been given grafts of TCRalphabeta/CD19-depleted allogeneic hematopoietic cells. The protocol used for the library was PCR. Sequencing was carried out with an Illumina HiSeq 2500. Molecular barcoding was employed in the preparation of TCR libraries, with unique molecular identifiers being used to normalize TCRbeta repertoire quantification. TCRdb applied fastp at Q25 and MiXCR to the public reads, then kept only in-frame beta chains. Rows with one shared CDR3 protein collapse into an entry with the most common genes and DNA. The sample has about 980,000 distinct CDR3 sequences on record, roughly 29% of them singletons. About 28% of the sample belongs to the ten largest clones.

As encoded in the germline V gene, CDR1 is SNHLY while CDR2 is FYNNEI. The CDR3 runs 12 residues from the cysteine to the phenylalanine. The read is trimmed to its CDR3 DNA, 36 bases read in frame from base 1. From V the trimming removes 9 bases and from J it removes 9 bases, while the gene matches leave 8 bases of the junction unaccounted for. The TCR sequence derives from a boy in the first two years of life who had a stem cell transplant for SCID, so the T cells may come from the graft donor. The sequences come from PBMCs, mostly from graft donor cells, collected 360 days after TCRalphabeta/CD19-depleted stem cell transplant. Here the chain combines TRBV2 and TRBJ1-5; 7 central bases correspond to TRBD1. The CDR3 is CASRDSLSPQHF. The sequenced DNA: TGTGCCAGTAGGGACAGCTTATCGCCCCAGCATTTT.